The clone carrying this TCR beta chain appeared many times. This sample was taken from a study of CD4 and CD8 cells across lung adenocarcinoma regions. TCRdb passed the PCR reads through MiXCR, listing each CDR3 protein once. The sample has roughly 6,000 distinct CDR3 sequences, over 40% seen once. CDR1 MNHEY and CDR2 SMNVEV come from the germline V gene (reference sequence). Trimming took off 3 bases at V and 4 bases at J, with 9 bases between the two ends. CDR3 length: 13 amino acids. This receptor was obtained from a male donor with lung adenocarcinoma. The CD4 and CD8 labels of this study may be unreliable. The sequenced material came from CD8+ T cells from the margin of a lung tumor. V gene TRBV27 combines with J gene TRBJ1-1; TRBD1 is a possible D gene (6 bases). The CDR3 coding sequence is TGTGCCAGCAGTTTTCAAGGGGGCACTGAAGCTTTCTTT. This sequence encodes CASSFQGGTEAFF.